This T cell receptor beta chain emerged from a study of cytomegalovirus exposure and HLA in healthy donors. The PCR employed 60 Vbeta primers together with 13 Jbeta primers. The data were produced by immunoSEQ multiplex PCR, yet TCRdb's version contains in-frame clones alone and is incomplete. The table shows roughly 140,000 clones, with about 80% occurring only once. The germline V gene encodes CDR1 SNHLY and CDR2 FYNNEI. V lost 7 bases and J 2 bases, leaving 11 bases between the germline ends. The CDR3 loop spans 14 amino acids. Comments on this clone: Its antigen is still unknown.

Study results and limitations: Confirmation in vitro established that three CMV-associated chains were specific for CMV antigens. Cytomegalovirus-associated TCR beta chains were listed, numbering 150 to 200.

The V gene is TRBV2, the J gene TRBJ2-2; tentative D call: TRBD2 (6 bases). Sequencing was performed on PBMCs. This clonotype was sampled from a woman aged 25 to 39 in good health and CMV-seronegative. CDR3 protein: CASTWDSNTGELFF. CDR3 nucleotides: TGTGCCAGCACCTGGGACTCCAACACCGGGGAGCTGTTTTTT.